These 25 T cell receptor beta chains came from one sample sequenced in a study of T cell repertoires in urothelial bladder cancer. Assay: immunoSEQ multiplex PCR; the TCRdb copy retains only in-frame clones and omits some. The data show over a thousand clones, around 67% seen once. Sequencing was carried out using tumor-infiltrating cells from bladder cancer. The receptor source for this set is a human donor with urothelial carcinoma.

This clone has more than one count but fewer than ten. This chain uses TRBV9 with TRBJ2-5, with D perhaps TRBD1 or TRBD2 (6 bases each). Germline CDR1 reads SGDLS; CDR2 reads YYNGEE. V lost 3 bases and J 1 base, leaving 16 bases between the germline ends. The CDR3 spans 16 residues. CDR3 residues: CASSAQGGGSQETQYF. CDR3 nucleotides: TGTGCCAGCAGCGCACAGGGAGGAGGTAGCCAAGAGACCCAGTACTTC.

In its sample, this clone was seen a few times. The chain combines TRBV2 with TRBJ1-1; tentative D call: TRBD1 (6 bases). This CDR3 has 15 residues. V shed 7 bases and J shed 1 base, with 16 bases lying between them. Germline CDR1 reads SNHLY; CDR2 reads FYNNEI. The CDR3 reads CASTQAGTKNTEAFF. The CDR3 DNA reads as TGTGCCAGCACGCAGGCCGGGACAAAGAACACTGAAGCTTTCTTT. Full variable domain (missing parts from reference TRBV2 and TRBJ1-1): EPEVTQTPSHQVTQMGQEVILRCVPISNHLYFYWYRQILGQKVEFLVSFYNNEISEKSEIFDDQFSVERPDGSNFTLKIRSTKLEDSAMYFCASTQAGTKNTEAFFGQGTRLTVV.

In this sample, this clone turned up once. V is TRBV7-8 and J is TRBJ1-2, with D unclear. Germline V lookup: CDR1 SGHVS, CDR2 FQNEAQ. The CDR3 covers 13 residues. V dropped 0 bases and J dropped 2 bases, with 4 bases sitting between them. The CDR3 DNA sequence: TGTGCCAGCAGCTTAGCGGGGAACTATGGCTACACCTTC. It specifies CASSLAGNYGYTF.

V and J are TRBV19 and TRBJ1-1; unclear D gene. This CDR3 is 14 amino acids long. Trimming shortened V by 2 bases and J by 0 bases, and 7 bases separated the two germline ends. Germline CDR1 LNHDA, CDR2 SQIVND (reference sequence). The chain's CDR3 is CASSIKALNTEAFF. CDR3 sequence (DNA): TGTGCCAGTAGTATAAAAGCCCTGAACACTGAAGCTTTCTTT.

The V call is TRBV7-2, the J call TRBJ1-5, with D unresolved. Germline CDR1 SGHTA, CDR2 FQGNSA. This CDR3 is 15 amino acids long. Trimming took off 1 base at V and 6 bases at J, with 13 bases between the two ends. Here the CDR3 reads CASSLVRGSGQPQHF. In DNA, the CDR3 is TGTGCCAGCAGCTTAGTGCGAGGGTCTGGTCAGCCCCAGCATTTT.

The rearrangement uses TRBV28 and TRBJ2-7; 10 nucleotides match TRBD2. V gave up 6 bases and J gave up 0 bases; unmatched junction bases: 2. This CDR3 is built from 14 residues. Germline V lookup: CDR1 MDHEN, CDR2 SYDVKM. This CDR3 reads CASSSSGSSYEQYF. DNA of the CDR3: TGTGCCAGCAGCTCTAGCGGGAGCTCCTACGAGCAGTACTTC.

The V call is TRBV6-1, the J call TRBJ1-1; no reliable D call. Trimming pared 2 bases from V and 4 bases from J, leaving 14 bases between. Germline V lookup: CDR1 MNHNS, CDR2 SASEGT. The CDR3 runs to 15 residues. CDR3 nucleotide sequence: TGTGCCAGCAGTGAAATCCGACTAACCCCCACTGAAGCTTTCTTT. This sequence encodes CASSEIRLTPTEAFF.

The J gene is TRBJ2-2, the V gene TRBV29-1, with D tentatively TRBD1 (7 bases). CDR1 is SQVTM and CDR2 is ANQGSEA in the germline V gene. The length of the CDR3 is 19 residues. The V and J ends lost 0 bases and 5 bases respectively, with 25 bases between them. In DNA form, the CDR3 reads TGCAGCGTTGAAGATAATTCCCGTTCACTGACAGGGAGGACCGGGGAGCTGTTTTTT. It is translated as CSVEDNSRSLTGRTGELFF.

The count of this clone is one. The chain combines TRBV10-2 with TRBJ2-2; D is ambiguous. The V and J ends lost 7 bases and 7 bases respectively, with 10 bases between them. This CDR3 is built from 12 residues. The V gene's germline CDR1 is WSHSY and CDR2 SAAADI. In DNA, the CDR3 is TGCGCCAGCACCCAAGGTGGCGGGGAGCTGTTTTTT. Its translation is CASTQGGGELFF.

The chain combines TRBV5-4 with TRBJ2-3; tentatively, D is TRBD1 or TRBD2 (6 bases each). There are 13 residues in the CDR3. V lost 5 bases and J 4 bases, leaving 11 bases between the germline ends. Germline-derived CDR1 and CDR2 are SGHNT and YYREEE (reference sequence). Here the CDR3 reads CASRRRGADTQYF. DNA of the CDR3: TGTGCCAGCAGGCGTAGGGGGGCAGATACGCAGTATTTT.

The genes are TRBV28 and TRBJ2-4; 9 bases agree with TRBD2. CDR1 and CDR2 (germline): MDHEN, SYDVKM. The CDR3 is 12 amino acids. V lost 5 bases and J lost 14; bases outside the gene matches: 7. For the CDR3, the DNA is TGTGCCAGCAGTAGTAGCGGGAGATCTGAGTACTTC. Translating gives CASSSSGRSEYF.

The chain employs TRBV6-5 and TRBJ2-2, with D possibly matching TRBD1 (6 bases). Germline lookup yields CDR1 MNHEY and CDR2 SVGAGI. CDR3 length: 13 amino acids. The V gene lost 4 bases and the J gene lost 6 bases, with 9 bases spanning the gap. CDR3 protein: CASSFSGAGELFF. The CDR3 DNA reads TGTGCCAGCAGTTTCTCAGGGGCCGGGGAGCTGTTTTTT.

J is TRBJ1-3 and V is TRBV30; D unresolved. Germline CDR1 and CDR2: GTSNPN and SVGIG (reference sequence). The CDR3 extends over 11 amino acids. V gave up 3 bases and J gave up 4 bases, with 4 bases separating them. The CDR3 sequence: CAWSKGNTIYF. CDR3 DNA sequence: TGTGCCTGGAGCAAAGGAAACACCATATATTTT. Looking up the rest from reference TRBV30 and TRBJ1-3 gives the full variable domain: SQTIHQWPATLVQPVGSPLSLECTVEGTSNPNLYWYRQAAGRGLQLLFYSVGIGQISSEVPQNLSASRPQDRQFILSSKKLLLSDSGFYLCAWSKGNTIYFGEGSWLTVV.

This rearrangement joins TRBV2 to TRBJ1-5, with a possible D match to TRBD1 (6 bases). The length of the CDR3 is 15 residues. Germline V gene data show CDR1 as SNHLY and CDR2 as FYNNEI. V was pared by 6 bases and J by 0 bases, with 12 bases between. This chain's CDR3 is CASRNLGGSNQPQHF. CDR3 nucleotides: TGTGCCAGCAGGAACCTAGGGGGTAGCAATCAGCCCCAGCATTTT.

The chain recombines TRBV11-2 with TRBJ2-1; 9 bases align to TRBD2. The CDR3 is 16 residues long. Trimming took 4 bases from V and 3 from J; bases not matched to a gene: 7. Per germline, CDR1 SGHAT and CDR2 FQNNGV. The CDR3 reads CASSSRLAGIYNEQFF. For the CDR3, the DNA is TGTGCCAGCAGCTCACGTCTAGCGGGGATCTACAATGAGCAGTTCTTC.

CDR3 sequence: CASAVQVEQFF. The CDR3 DNA reads as TGTGCCAGCGCGGTTCAGGTTGAGCAGTTCTTC. The chain is built from TRBV25-1 and TRBJ2-1; D remains ambiguous. Trimming cost V 8 bases and J 9 bases, with 11 bases left between them. There are 11 residues in the CDR3. Per germline, CDR1 MGHDK and CDR2 SYGVNS.

The chain recombines TRBV7-2 with TRBJ2-7, with D possibly TRBD2 on 6 matching bases. The CDR3 is 15 residues long. Trimming shortened V by 2 bases and J by 4 bases, and 15 bases separated the two germline ends. Germline CDR1 SGHTA, CDR2 FQGNSA. As DNA, the CDR3 is TGTGCCAGCAGCTTAATTGGTGGGAGCGGGTACGAGCAGTACTTC. Its translation is CASSLIGGSGYEQYF.

This chain uses TRBV19 with TRBJ1-6; D gene ambiguous. The germline CDR1 and CDR2 sequences are LNHDA and SQIVND (reference sequence). Deletions cut 4 bases from V and 8 bases from J, with 9 bases between. This CDR3 has 13 residues. This CDR3 reads CASSNLGDSPLHF. For the CDR3, the DNA is TGTGCCAGTAGTAATCTGGGCGATTCACCCCTCCACTTT. Using reference TRBV19 and TRBJ1-6 for the parts outside the CDR3, the full variable domain is DGGITQSPKYLFRKEGQNVTLSCEQNLNHDAMYWYRQDPGQGLRLIYYSQIVNDFQKGDIAEGYSVSREKKESFPLTVTSAQKNPTAFYLCASSNLGDSPLHFGNGTRLTVT.

The chain recombines TRBV19 with TRBJ2-3, with 9 bases fitting TRBD1. V dropped 1 base and J dropped 5; count of bases not matched to a gene: 4. The CDR3 has 15 residues. CDR1 and CDR2 from the germline V gene are LNHDA and SQIVND (reference sequence). CDR3 protein: CASSIVGQGLDTQYF. The CDR3 DNA follows: TGTGCCAGTAGTATAGTGGGACAGGGCTTAGATACGCAGTATTTT.

V usage is TRBV1 and J usage is TRBJ1-2. TRBV1 is annotated as a pseudogene. The CDR3 is 16 residues long. The CDR3 here is CTSSNILVRKTYGYTF. CDR3 in DNA: TGCACCAGCAGCAATATCCTTGTGCGAAAGACCTATGGCTACACCTTC.

This clone appeared a single time. V and J are TRBV29-1 and TRBJ2-5; D is undetermined. The V and J ends lost 2 bases and 5 bases respectively, with 12 bases between them. From germline, CDR1 is SQVTM and CDR2 ANQGSEA. The CDR3 covers 13 residues. This CDR3 is CSVELVAGETQYF. DNA for the CDR3: TGCAGCGTTGAATTGGTAGCAGGCGAGACCCAGTACTTC.

A single count supports this clone. This chain connects TRBV5-1 to TRBJ2-2; D remains unclear. Looked up from germline, CDR1 is SGHRS and CDR2 is YFSETQ. This CDR3 has 14 amino acids. Trimming removed 2 bases at V and 5 bases at J, with 10 bases between. The CDR3 nucleotides are TGCGCCAGCAGCTTAGACTGGGGAACCGGGGAGCTGTTTTTT. Its protein is CASSLDWGTGELFF.

Here the CDR3 reads CAWTGGRTYGYTF. The CDR3 DNA sequence: TGTGCCTGGACGGGGGGTCGGACATATGGCTACACCTTC. The chain is built from TRBV30 and TRBJ1-2, with D maybe TRBD1 (5 bases). The CDR3 has 13 residues. Germline V CDR1 and CDR2: GTSNPN, SVGIG (reference sequence). V was shortened by 4 bases and J by 5 bases, with 14 bases between the two germline ends.

V gene TRBV7-8 combines with J gene TRBJ2-7; 9 bases align to TRBD2. J gave up 3 bases and V 8 bases, and 5 bases lay outside the gene matches. In germline, CDR1 is SGHVS, CDR2 FQNEAQ. The CDR3 covers 13 residues. The CDR3 region has the DNA TGTGCCAGCGTCCTAGCGGGGAACTACGAGCAGTACTTC. It specifies CASVLAGNYEQYF.

The chain joins TRBV13 to TRBJ1-2, with 10 bases aligning to TRBD1. The CDR3 runs 18 residues. V dropped 1 base and J dropped 5; count of bases not matched to a gene: 13. Germline V gene lookup returns CDR1 PRHDT and CDR2 FYEKMQ (reference sequence). DNA of the CDR3: TGTGCCAGCAGCTTAGTTCGGGACAGGGGATTAAATTGGTATGGCTACACCTTC. This encodes CASSLVRDRGLNWYGYTF.